A single sample is the source of the 22 T cell receptor beta chains below, sequenced in a study of T cell changes during pregnancy in multiple sclerosis. Only in-frame clones appear in the TCRdb table, and some are missing; sequencing was by immunoSEQ multiplex PCR. This sample has roughly 72,000 clones; more than 80% occur once, and the top ten carry approximately 0.88%. The sequencing used peripheral blood, collected in the first trimester of pregnancy. Receptors were obtained from a female donor in good health, enrolled as a control in a pregnancy study.

The rearrangement joins TRBV25-1 to TRBJ2-3; D is unclear. V lost 2 bases and J lost 2, with 17 bases in between. The CDR3 is made up of 17 amino acids. Germline V lookup: CDR1 MGHDK, CDR2 SYGVNS. The CDR3 DNA reads as TGTGCCAGCAGTGAACTCGACGGCGAGGTATTCACAGATACGCAGTATTTT. It encodes CASSELDGEVFTDTQYF.

This chain uses TRBV5-1 with TRBJ1-1; the D is unclear. Per germline, CDR1 SGHRS and CDR2 YFSETQ. V lost 0 bases, J lost 0 bases, and 6 bases lay in between. This CDR3 is 14 amino acids long. The DNA for the CDR3 is TGCGCCAGCAGCTTGGACATCATGAACACTGAAGCTTTCTTT. Its protein product is CASSLDIMNTEAFF.

The rearrangement joins TRBV11-3 to TRBJ2-1; TRBD2 matches 7 bases. The V segment lost 5 bases and the J segment 4 bases; nucleotides outside the gene matches: 5. Germline V gives CDR1 SGHNT, CDR2 YENEEA. The CDR3 has 14 residues. CDR3 coding DNA: TGTGCCAGCAGCCGGGCTAGCGGATACAATGAGCAGTTCTTC. Its protein product is CASSRASGYNEQFF.

V gene TRBV6-5 combines with J gene TRBJ2-7; D might be TRBD2 (7 bases). This CDR3 has 16 amino acids. Germline V gene sequence: CDR1 MNHEY, CDR2 SVGAGI. The ends were cut back, 2 bases at V and 3 bases at J, with 17 bases in the middle. The CDR3 spells CASSYGGGGLLYEQYF. Written as DNA, the CDR3 is TGTGCCAGCAGTTACGGGGGAGGGGGGCTCCTCTACGAGCAGTACTTC.

This rearrangement joins TRBV7-8 to TRBJ2-3, with D tentatively TRBD2 (6 bases). Germline values: CDR1 SGHVS, CDR2 FQNEAQ. The ends were cut back, 0 bases at V and 1 base at J, with 14 bases in the middle. This CDR3 is built from 17 residues. The CDR3 DNA follows: TGTGCCAGCAGCTTAGCGGGTGGGCCTAGCGGCACAGATACGCAGTATTTT. The encoded protein is CASSLAGGPSGTDTQYF.

The chain joins TRBV5-1 to TRBJ2-3, with TRBD2 identical over 8 bases. This CDR3 is built from 14 residues. Trimming at V came to 7 bases and at J to 0 bases, leaving 4 bases not matched to a gene. CDR1 is SGHRS and CDR2 is YFSETQ in the germline V gene. Written as DNA, the CDR3 is TGCGCCAGCGATAGCGGGATAAGCACAGATACGCAGTATTTT. Translated: CASDSGISTDTQYF.

This chain connects TRBV2 to TRBJ1-6; perhaps TRBD1 as D (5 bases). This CDR3 is 15 amino acids long. Germline V gives CDR1 SNHLY, CDR2 FYNNEI. With 5 bases removed from V and 5 bases from J, the gap between germline ends came to 13 bases. The CDR3 here is CASSFRGGNNSPLHF. The DNA of the CDR3 is TGTGCCAGCAGTTTTCGGGGGGGAAATAATTCACCCCTCCACTTT.

The V and J genes are TRBV6-5 and TRBJ2-1; 9 bases agree with TRBD2. Per germline, CDR1 MNHEY and CDR2 SVGAGI. The CDR3 consists of 13 residues. V shed 2 bases and J 10 bases; nucleotides not matched to a gene: 3. In DNA form, the CDR3 reads TGTGCCAGCAGTTACGCTCTAGCGGGGGAGCAGTTCTTC. It translates to CASSYALAGEQFF.

The chain is built from TRBV29-1 and TRBJ2-7, with D possibly being TRBD2 (5 bases). CDR1 SQVTM and CDR2 ANQGSEA come from the germline V gene. Trimming pared 5 bases from V and 0 bases from J, leaving 17 bases between. The CDR3 loop spans 15 amino acids. Here the CDR3 reads CSVTVRTGSSYEQYF. CDR3 in DNA: TGCAGCGTTACCGTCCGGACGGGGAGCTCCTACGAGCAGTACTTC.

The chain joins TRBV4-1 to TRBJ1-6; D is unresolved. The CDR3 length is 13 residues. The V gene's germline CDR1 is MGHRA and CDR2 YSYEKL. The V and J ends lost 6 bases and 6 bases respectively, with 9 bases between them. CDR3 amino acids: CASREQSNSPLHF. In DNA form, the CDR3 reads TGCGCCAGCAGGGAACAGAGTAATTCACCCCTCCACTTT.

This clone was detected once. V and J are TRBV4-1 and TRBJ2-3; 10 bases agree with TRBD2. In germline, CDR1 is MGHRA, CDR2 YSYEKL. With 6 bases clipped from V and 0 bases from J, the junction kept 15 bases outside the gene matches. The CDR3 length is 19 residues. The CDR3 sequence is CASRGNLAGARLSTDTQYF. For the CDR3, the DNA is TGCGCCAGCAGAGGGAATCTAGCGGGGGCCCGCCTTAGCACAGATACGCAGTATTTT.

The CDR3 spells CATSRDYGGGLAKNIQYF. In nucleotides, the CDR3 is TGTGCCACCAGCAGAGATTATGGCGGGGGTCTAGCCAAAAACATTCAGTACTTC. The chain has TRBV15 and TRBJ2-4; 7 bases map to TRBD2. Germline-derived CDR1 and CDR2 are LNHNV and YYDKDF (reference sequence). The CDR3 has 18 amino acids. J gave up 0 bases and V 0 bases, and 8 bases lay outside the gene matches.

This chain connects TRBV9 to TRBJ2-3, with TRBD2 as a possible D gene (5 bases). The length of the CDR3 is 15 residues. Germline V gene data show CDR1 as SGDLS and CDR2 as YYNGEE. V was trimmed by 3 bases and J by 2 bases, leaving 13 bases between them. The CDR3 sequence: CASSAIGAATDTQYF. CDR3 coding DNA: TGTGCCAGCAGCGCCATTGGAGCGGCCACAGATACGCAGTATTTT.

The chain is built from TRBV5-1 and TRBJ2-2; TRBD1 agrees at 9 bases. The V gene end was trimmed by 3 bases and the J gene end by 6 bases; junction bases not matched to a gene: 0. The germline CDR1 and CDR2 sequences are SGHRS and YFSETQ. The CDR3 totals 13 residues. CDR3 sequence: CASSWTGAGELFF. CDR3 nucleotides: TGCGCCAGCAGCTGGACAGGGGCCGGGGAGCTGTTTTTT. Full variable domain (missing parts from reference TRBV5-1 and TRBJ2-2): KAGVTQTPRYLIKTRGQQVTLSCSPISGHRSVSWYQQTPGQGLQFLFEYFSETQRNKGNFPGRFSGRQFSNSRSEMNVSTLELGDSALYLCASSWTGAGELFFGEGSRLTVL.

The CDR3 loop is CASSLAGRGLNTDTQYF. Written as DNA, the CDR3 is TGTGCCAGCAGCTTAGCAGGCAGGGGGCTCAACACAGATACGCAGTATTTT. The chain has TRBV11-2 and TRBJ2-3, with 8 nucleotides matching TRBD1. V lost 1 base and J lost 2; bases outside the gene matches: 8. CDR3 length equals 17 residues. CDR1 and CDR2 from the germline V gene are SGHAT and FQNNGV. The entire variable domain, with the rest obtained from reference TRBV11-2 and TRBJ2-3, is as follows: EAGVAQSPRYKIIEKRQSVAFWCNPISGHATLYWYQQILGQGPKLLIQFQNNGVVDDSQLPKDRFSAERLKGVDSTLKIQPAKLEDSAVYLCASSLAGRGLNTDTQYFGPGTRLTVL.

The chain has TRBV7-6 and TRBJ2-3; no reliable D call. The CDR3 totals 14 residues. V was clipped by 2 bases and J by 1 base, with 7 bases between them. Per the germline V gene, CDR1 is SGHVS and CDR2 is FNYEAQ. CDR3 residues: CASSLQARTDTQYF. CDR3 in DNA: TGTGCCAGCAGCTTACAGGCTCGCACAGATACGCAGTATTTT.

This clone was observed a single time. The chain combines TRBV7-2 with TRBJ2-5, with D maybe TRBD1 (5 bases). The CDR3 is 14 amino acids. Trimming cost V 1 base and J 7 bases, with 13 bases left between them. Germline assignment: CDR1 SGHTA and CDR2 FQGNSA. CDR3 residues: CASSLVRSQGTQYF. In DNA, the CDR3 is TGTGCCAGCAGCTTAGTGCGCTCCCAGGGGACCCAGTACTTC.

The rearrangement joins TRBV7-9 to TRBJ1-6; D gene uncertain. CDR3 length: 18 amino acids. The germline CDR1 and CDR2 sequences are SEHNR and FQNEAQ (reference sequence). Trimming cost V 3 bases and J 6 bases, with 21 bases left between them. The DNA of the CDR3 is TGTGCCAGCAGCTTTCAGGTGGGGAGACAAGCCGCTAATTCACCCCTCCACTTT. This gives the protein CASSFQVGRQAANSPLHF.

CDR3 region: CASRTSGRSDEQYF. The CDR3 region has the DNA TGCGCCAGCAGGACTAGCGGGAGGTCAGACGAGCAGTACTTC. This chain connects TRBV5-1 to TRBJ2-7; 13 nucleotides agree with TRBD2. V shed 5 bases and J 5 bases; nucleotides not matched to a gene: 4. The CDR3 covers 14 residues. Germline V gives CDR1 SGHRS, CDR2 YFSETQ.

The rearrangement joins TRBV5-8 to TRBJ2-5; 7 bases line up with TRBD1. Trimming removed 3 bases from V and 1 base from J; junction bases left unmatched: 3. The germline V gene encodes CDR1 SGHTS and CDR2 YDEGEE. The CDR3 consists of 14 residues. The CDR3 region is CASSSGQPQETQYF. The CDR3 DNA is TGTGCCAGCAGCTCGGGACAGCCCCAAGAGACCCAGTACTTC.

This chain links TRBV4-1 with TRBJ2-7, with 9 bases aligning to TRBD1. This CDR3 is 17 amino acids long. Germline V gene sequence: CDR1 MGHRA, CDR2 YSYEKL. V shed 3 bases, J shed 3 bases, and the junction held 12 bases outside the gene matches. The CDR3, as DNA: TGCGCCAGCAGCCATGACGGGTCGACAGGGGGGTTCTACGAGCAGTACTTC. Protein sequence: CASSHDGSTGGFYEQYF.

This chain links TRBV19 with TRBJ2-1; D is undetermined. Germline values: CDR1 LNHDA, CDR2 SQIVND (reference sequence). V was shortened by 3 bases and J by 2 bases, with 5 bases between the two germline ends. The CDR3 extends over 13 amino acids. The CDR3 bases are TGTGCCAGTAGTATGCGAACCTACAATGAGCAGTTCTTC. Translated, it gives CASSMRTYNEQFF.